The 23 T cell receptor beta chains listed next were all sequenced from one sample in a study of identical twins. TCRdb analysed the 5' RACE reads with MiXCR anew, one entry per CDR3 protein. Of 410,000 or so distinct CDR3 sequences listed, roughly 18% are singletons. Input material: naive T cells sorted from blood. The receptors were gathered from a man in his fifties or sixties in good health.

This clonotype appeared a few times. The chain is built from TRBV20-1 and TRBJ1-1; maybe TRBD1 (5 bases). V lost 2 bases, J lost 1 base, and 11 bases lay in between. Per the germline V gene, CDR1 is DFQATT and CDR2 is SNEGSKA (reference sequence). The length of the CDR3 is 14 residues. The DNA for the CDR3 is TGCAGTGCTAGATCAGGGCCACAGAACACTGAAGCTTTCTTT. Its protein is CSARSGPQNTEAFF.

This chain connects TRBV7-2 to TRBJ2-5, with a weak D call TRBD1 (6 bases). Germline V CDR1 and CDR2: SGHTA, FQGNSA. This CDR3 spans 16 amino acids. V lost 1 base to trimming and J lost 4 bases, with 16 bases between them. The CDR3 sequence: CASSLGERTDRETQYF. The CDR3 DNA follows: TGTGCCAGCAGCTTAGGCGAACGGACAGATCGAGAGACCCAGTACTTC.

The chain links TRBV4-3 to TRBJ2-1; 10 bases align to TRBD2. Germline V lookup: CDR1 LGHNA, CDR2 YSLEER. V dropped 0 bases and J dropped 0; count of bases not matched to a gene: 8. The CDR3 spans 19 residues. The CDR3 reads CASSQEPGLARSSYNEQFF. The CDR3, as DNA: TGCGCCAGCAGCCAAGAACCGGGACTAGCGCGCAGCTCCTACAATGAGCAGTTCTTC.

This chain joins TRBV24-1 and TRBJ1-1; no clear D. CDR1 KGHDR and CDR2 SFDVKD come from the germline V gene. This CDR3 is built from 11 residues. V lost 10 bases and J 3 bases, leaving 8 bases between the germline ends. Written as DNA, the CDR3 is TGTGCCACGAACAGCTACACTGAAGCTTTCTTT. Residues: CATNSYTEAFF.

V is TRBV12-3 or TRBV12-4 and J is TRBJ2-1; D is unresolved. CDR3 size: 12 residues. The V end was cut by 6 bases, the J end by 9 bases, with 12 bases between. The DNA of the CDR3 is TGTGCCAGCAGCCGCCGACTCGTTGAGCAGTTCTTC. Its translation is CASSRRLVEQFF.

The chain has TRBV5-6 and TRBJ2-7, with 9 bases identical to TRBD1. Trimming removed 4 bases from V and 3 bases from J; junction bases left unmatched: 8. CDR3 length: 15 residues. Germline-derived CDR1 and CDR2 are SGHDT and YYEEEE. CDR3 amino acids: CASSLTGGRGYEQYF. In nucleotides, the CDR3 is TGTGCCAGCAGCCTTACAGGGGGCCGGGGCTACGAGCAGTACTTC.

The chain uses TRBV12-3 or TRBV12-4 and TRBJ2-2; D gene unclear. V lost 3 bases, J lost 4 bases, and 6 bases lay in between. There are 13 residues in the CDR3. CDR3 DNA sequence: TGTGCCAGCAGTTTCTTTCGCACCGGGGAGCTGTTTTTT. Translating it yields CASSFFRTGELFF.

This clonotype was observed a handful of times. The chain carries TRBV12-3 or TRBV12-4 and TRBJ2-5, with D maybe TRBD1 (6 bases). V was cut by 5 bases and J by 5 bases, with 12 bases left in between. There are 13 residues in the CDR3. The CDR3, as DNA: TGTGCCAGCAGTCAGGGGCTGAGGGAGACCCAGTACTTC. This sequence encodes CASSQGLRETQYF.

At least ten counts were recorded for this clonotype. The chain combines TRBV20-1 with TRBJ2-3; TRBD1 might be the D (6 bases). The CDR3 length is 14 residues. Per the germline V gene, CDR1 is DFQATT and CDR2 is SNEGSKA (reference sequence). V dropped 1 base and J dropped 3 bases, with 11 bases sitting between them. The CDR3 protein is CSARAVRGTDTQYF. The CDR3 DNA reads as TGCAGTGCTAGAGCGGTCAGGGGAACAGATACGCAGTATTTT.

Many counts were recorded for this clonotype. This sequence joins TRBV7-9 and TRBJ1-1; D is perhaps TRBD1 (5 bases). The V end was cut by 0 bases, the J end by 0 bases, with 8 bases between. The CDR3 is made up of 15 amino acids. Germline V lookup: CDR1 SEHNR, CDR2 FQNEAQ (reference sequence). The DNA for the CDR3 is TGTGCCAGCAGCTTAGCCGGGACCATGAACACTGAAGCTTTCTTT. Translation: CASSLAGTMNTEAFF.

This clonotype appeared many times. The gene calls are TRBV6-1 and TRBJ2-3, with D perhaps assigned TRBD1 or TRBD2 (5 bases each). Germline loops: CDR1 MNHNS, CDR2 SASEGT. The V end lost 6 bases, the J end lost 6 bases, and 16 bases lay between the germline ends. This CDR3 is 14 amino acids long. The CDR3 protein is CASSPEGWGDTQYF. The CDR3 DNA sequence: TGTGCCAGCAGCCCCGAGGGATGGGGGGATACGCAGTATTTT.

This clonotype was observed at least ten times. V gene TRBV12-3 or TRBV12-4 combines with J gene TRBJ2-3; possible D gene TRBD1, 6 bases. Between the trimmed V and J ends, which lost 10 bases and 1 base, there was a span of 12 bases. The CDR3 has 13 residues. The DNA of the CDR3 is TGTGCCATTCGACAGGCTGGCACAGATACGCAGTATTTT. Translating it yields CAIRQAGTDTQYF.

This clonotype has ten or more counts. The V call is TRBV11-2, the J call TRBJ2-7, with TRBD1 as a possible D gene (5 bases). The germline CDR1 and CDR2 sequences are SGHAT and FQNNGV. The CDR3 runs to 14 residues. The V end was cut by 1 base, the J end by 4 bases, with 11 bases between. The CDR3 coding sequence is TGTGCCAGCAGCTTAGGGGGCGGTCTTTACGAGCAGTACTTC. It encodes CASSLGGGLYEQYF.

This clonotype was seen a handful of times. This rearrangement joins TRBV4-1 to TRBJ2-7; TRBD1 matches at 9 bases. This CDR3 is 16 amino acids long. The V gene's germline CDR1 is MGHRA and CDR2 YSYEKL. With V trimmed by 0 bases and J by 5 bases, 8 bases remained unmatched. The CDR3 spells CASSQDDRTGENEQYF. CDR3 DNA sequence: TGCGCCAGCAGCCAAGATGACAGGACAGGGGAAAACGAGCAGTACTTC.

The chain carries TRBV11-2 and TRBJ2-2; 10 bases agree with TRBD2. Germline CDR1 SGHAT, CDR2 FQNNGV. This CDR3 has 16 residues. With 4 bases clipped from V and 3 bases from J, the junction kept 5 bases outside the gene matches. CDR3 bases: TGTGCCAGCAGCTCCCTAGCGGGAGCCGACACCGGGGAGCTGTTTTTT. Its protein product is CASSSLAGADTGELFF.

V and J are TRBV3-1 and TRBJ2-7, with D maybe TRBD1 (6 bases). The germline CDR1 and CDR2 sequences are LGHDT and YNNKEL (reference sequence). This CDR3 region has 14 residues. Trimming cost V 4 bases and J 2 bases, with 12 bases left between them. This CDR3 is CASSLEGGTYEQYF. CDR3 nucleotide sequence: TGTGCCAGCAGCCTCGAAGGGGGAACCTACGAGCAGTACTTC.

The rearrangement joins TRBV5-4 to TRBJ2-6; 9 bases map to TRBD1. J lost 3 bases, V lost 4 bases, and 8 bases had no gene match. The CDR3 length is 17 residues. Germline V lookup: CDR1 SGHNT, CDR2 YYREEE (reference sequence). DNA for the CDR3: TGTGCCAGCAGCAAGTTCACAGGGGGCGTTGGGGCCAACGTCCTGACTTTC. Translation: CASSKFTGGVGANVLTF.

This clonotype appeared a few times. The chain combines TRBV18 with TRBJ2-5, with 10 bases matching TRBD1. Trimming removed 3 bases from V and 5 bases from J; junction bases left unmatched: 6. CDR1 and CDR2 (germline): KGHSH, LQKENI. The CDR3 consists of 15 residues. The CDR3 DNA is TGTGCCAGCTCACCCGGACAGGGGGGATTCGAGACCCAGTACTTC. Its translation: CASSPGQGGFETQYF. The full variable domain, completed using reference TRBV18 and TRBJ2-5, is NAGVMQNPRHLVRRRGQEARLRCSPMKGHSHVYWYRQLPEEGLKFMVYLQKENIIDESGMPKERFSAEFPKEGPSILRIQQVVRGDSAAYFCASSPGQGGFETQYFGPGTRLLVL.

The V call is TRBV25-1, the J call TRBJ2-7, with no clear D. V lost 7 bases, J lost 3 bases, and 7 bases lay in between. Per germline, CDR1 MGHDK and CDR2 SYGVNS. The CDR3 consists of 11 residues. CDR3 loop: CASTSGYEQYF. Here the CDR3 DNA reads TGTGCCAGCACCTCCGGCTACGAGCAGTACTTC.

This clonotype was counted a few times. The CDR3 coding sequence is TGCGCCAGCAGCTTGGGCCCTAGCGGACGAACAGATACGCAGTATTTT. Translation: CASSLGPSGRTDTQYF. This chain connects TRBV5-1 to TRBJ2-3; 7 bases line up with TRBD2. The V gene's germline CDR1 is SGHRS and CDR2 YFSETQ. V lost 0 bases and J lost 3; bases outside the gene matches: 7. This CDR3 spans 16 amino acids.

The sample holds a few counts of this clonotype. The rearrangement joins TRBV5-1 to TRBJ2-1, with 7 bases fitting TRBD1. The CDR3 has 13 residues. With V trimmed by 4 bases and J by 10 bases, 8 bases remained unmatched. Germline-derived CDR1 and CDR2 are SGHRS and YFSETQ. The CDR3: CASSAPTGYEQFF. The CDR3 DNA sequence: TGCGCCAGCAGCGCCCCGACAGGGTACGAGCAGTTCTTC.

V gene TRBV11-2 combines with J gene TRBJ1-2, with 9 bases aligning to TRBD1. With V trimmed by 4 bases and J by 2 bases, 11 bases remained unmatched. CDR3 length: 17 amino acids. In germline, CDR1 is SGHAT, CDR2 FQNNGV. The CDR3 loop reads CASSSPWDRVVNYGYTF. The CDR3 DNA sequence: TGTGCCAGCAGCTCTCCGTGGGACAGGGTTGTGAACTATGGCTACACCTTC.

This clonotype was recorded many times. V gene TRBV10-3 combines with J gene TRBJ1-1, with D tentatively TRBD1 (6 bases). CDR3 length equals 15 residues. The germline V and J ends were trimmed by 2 bases and 5 bases, with 15 bases remaining between them. Germline CDR1 and CDR2: ENHRY and SYGVKD. CDR3 amino acids: CAISETGTGGTEAFF. CDR3 coding DNA: TGTGCCATCAGTGAGACAGGGACGGGTGGGACTGAAGCTTTCTTT.